Listed here are 17 T cell receptor beta chains from one sample, sequenced in a study of T cell repertoires in cytomegalovirus infection. From the reads, TCRdb called clonotypes with MiXCR, one entry per CDR3 protein. Of roughly 280,000 distinct CDR3 sequences in the sample, 22% were seen once. For these TCRs, the target antigens are not known. Source: cultured PBMCs, taken from culture after CMV antigen stimulation. Receptors originate from a human donor in good health (CMV status not recorded). Some clones in this sample may be carry-over from other donors' samples.

This clonotype has a count of ten or more. The chain uses TRBV19 and TRBJ2-5; D possibly uses TRBD1 or TRBD2 (5 bases each). V lost 5 bases and J 2 bases, leaving 6 bases between the germline ends. Germline values: CDR1 LNHDA, CDR2 SQIVND (reference sequence). This CDR3 comprises 12 residues. CDR3 in amino acids: CASSWGQETQYF. The CDR3 DNA sequence: TGTGCCAGTAGTTGGGGGCAAGAGACCCAGTACTTC. Based on the CDR3 plus reference TRBV19 and TRBJ2-5, the full variable domain is DGGITQSPKYLFRKEGQNVTLSCEQNLNHDAMYWYRQDPGQGLRLIYYSQIVNDFQKGDIAEGYSVSREKKESFPLTVTSAQKNPTAFYLCASSWGQETQYFGPGTRLLVL.

In its sample, this clonotype was seen a few times. The chain links TRBV6-6 to TRBJ1-4, with no clear D. The CDR3 has 11 amino acids. V dropped 8 bases and J dropped 8 bases, with 9 bases sitting between them. Germline V lookup: CDR1 MNHNY, CDR2 SVGAGI (reference sequence). This CDR3 is CASSNQEKLFF. DNA of the CDR3: TGTGCCAGCTCCAATCAGGAAAAACTGTTTTTT.

The chain uses TRBV5-1 and TRBJ2-3, with D possibly matching TRBD1 (5 bases). CDR3 size: 14 residues. Germline CDR1 reads SGHRS; CDR2 reads YFSETQ. V was trimmed by 0 bases and J by 5 bases, leaving 10 bases between them. CDR3 region: CASSLARAEDTQYF. DNA for the CDR3: TGCGCCAGCAGCTTGGCCAGGGCGGAAGATACGCAGTATTTT.

The gene calls are TRBV30 and TRBJ2-7; D possibly corresponds to TRBD1 (6 bases). Germline V gene lookup returns CDR1 GTSNPN and CDR2 SVGIG (reference sequence). V was pared by 2 bases and J by 5 bases, with 13 bases between. The CDR3 is made up of 13 amino acids. DNA of the CDR3: TGTGCCTGGAGTAGGGGGAGTCACCACGAGCAGTACGTC. Translation: CAWSRGSHHEQYV.

The V gene is TRBV20-1, the J gene TRBJ2-1, with 8 bases lining up with TRBD2. Germline-derived CDR1 and CDR2 are DFQATT and SNEGSKA (reference sequence). Trimming at V came to 3 bases and at J to 6 bases, leaving 16 bases not matched to a gene. This CDR3 is built from 17 residues. The CDR3 sequence: CSASVASGPQLINEQFF. CDR3 DNA: TGCAGTGCTAGCGTTGCTAGCGGGCCCCAATTAATCAATGAGCAGTTCTTC.

This clonotype was detected a few times. J is TRBJ2-5 and V is TRBV24-1; TRBD2 aligns across 12 bases. The CDR3 consists of 16 residues. J lost 3 bases, V lost 3 bases, and 4 bases had no gene match. From germline, CDR1 is KGHDR and CDR2 SFDVKD. The chain's CDR3 is CATSDMRTSGKETQYF. Here the CDR3 DNA reads TGTGCCACCAGTGATATGAGGACTAGCGGGAAAGAGACCCAGTACTTC.

Many counts were recorded for this clonotype. The chain employs TRBV7-2 and TRBJ2-5, with D perhaps given as TRBD1 or TRBD2 (6 bases each). CDR1 and CDR2 (germline): SGHTA, FQGNSA. The CDR3 totals 15 residues. The V end was cut by 0 bases, the J end by 3 bases, with 11 bases between. This chain's CDR3 is CASSLAGRGEETQYF. The CDR3 DNA follows: TGTGCCAGCAGCTTAGCTGGAAGGGGGGAAGAGACCCAGTACTTC.

This chain uses TRBV6-1 with TRBJ1-5; 8 bases map to TRBD1. Unmatched junction bases numbered 10, after V lost 2 bases and J lost 4 bases. The germline V gene encodes CDR1 MNHNS and CDR2 SASEGT. The CDR3 has 17 amino acids. This chain's CDR3 is CASSEYPQGAVNQPQHF. The CDR3 DNA sequence: TGTGCCAGCAGTGAATACCCCCAGGGGGCGGTTAATCAGCCCCAGCATTTT.

Ten or more counts support this clonotype. V and J are TRBV7-9 and TRBJ1-2; possible D gene TRBD1, 6 bases. From germline, CDR1 is SEHNR and CDR2 FQNEAQ (reference sequence). Trimming shortened V by 1 base and J by 3 bases, and 12 bases separated the two germline ends. CDR3 length: 15 residues. The CDR3 DNA reads TGTGCCAGCAGCTTAGGGCGGGCAGGGGACTATGGCTACACCTTC. This sequence encodes CASSLGRAGDYGYTF.

J is TRBJ2-7 and V is TRBV19; D might be TRBD1 (6 bases). The CDR3 is made up of 14 amino acids. V was cut by 5 bases and J by 3 bases, with 14 bases left in between. CDR1 LNHDA and CDR2 SQIVND come from the germline V gene (reference sequence). CDR3 sequence: CASSFGTRSYEQYF. Written as DNA, the CDR3 is TGTGCCAGTAGTTTTGGGACACGGAGCTACGAGCAGTACTTC. Full variable domain (outside the CDR3, taken from reference TRBV19 and TRBJ2-7): DGGITQSPKYLFRKEGQNVTLSCEQNLNHDAMYWYRQDPGQGLRLIYYSQIVNDFQKGDIAEGYSVSREKKESFPLTVTSAQKNPTAFYLCASSFGTRSYEQYFGPGTRLTVT.

There are many counts of this clonotype. The rearrangement joins TRBV11-1 to TRBJ2-7; no reliable D call. Germline CDR1 reads SGHAT; CDR2 reads FQDESV (reference sequence). Trimming shortened V by 8 bases and J by 9 bases, and 14 bases separated the two germline ends. This CDR3 has 11 amino acids. CDR3: CASEWGSGQYF. The CDR3 region has the DNA TGTGCCAGCGAATGGGGTTCCGGGCAGTACTTC.

This clonotype was counted a few times. The genes are TRBV4-1 and TRBJ2-2; D is unclear. Trimming shortened V by 7 bases and J by 1 base, and 4 bases separated the two germline ends. CDR1 and CDR2 from the germline V gene are MGHRA and YSYEKL. The CDR3 has 12 amino acids. Here the CDR3 reads CASIGNTGELFF. As DNA, the CDR3 is TGCGCCAGCATTGGGAACACCGGGGAGCTGTTTTTT.

This clonotype occurred a few times. The chain couples TRBV7-2 to TRBJ1-1; no clear D gene. V was cut by 6 bases and J by 1 base, with 9 bases left in between. The germline CDR1 and CDR2 sequences are SGHTA and FQGNSA. This CDR3 contains 13 residues. CDR3: CASRVFENTEAFF. CDR3 DNA: TGTGCCAGCAGGGTATTTGAGAACACTGAAGCTTTCTTT. Supplemented by reference TRBV7-2 and TRBJ1-1, the full variable domain reads GAGVSQSPSNKVTEKGKDVELRCDPISGHTALYWYRQSLGQGLEFLIYFQGNSAPDKSGLPSDRFSAERTGGSVSTLTIQRTQQEDSAVYLCASRVFENTEAFFGQGTRLTVV.

The chain combines TRBV9 with TRBJ2-2; no clear D. The CDR3 is made up of 18 amino acids. V was pared by 1 base and J by 4 bases, with 20 bases between. CDR1 is SGDLS, CDR2 YYNGEE, per germline. The CDR3 nucleotides are TGTGCCAGCAGCGTACTTAGCAATTCGGGTACCGGCACCGGGGAGCTGTTTTTT. Amino acid sequence: CASSVLSNSGTGTGELFF.

Only a few counts were recorded for this clonotype. The chain is built from TRBV25-1 and TRBJ1-5; a possible D gene is TRBD1 (6 bases). The CDR3 runs to 12 residues. Trimming took off 7 bases at V and 7 bases at J, with 11 bases between the two ends. The germline gives CDR1 MGHDK, CDR2 SYGVNS. Here the CDR3 reads CASMGAGQPQHF. CDR3 bases: TGTGCCAGCATGGGGGCAGGGCAGCCCCAGCATTTT.

The CDR3 sequence: CASRPGLARGGETQYF. In DNA, the CDR3 is TGTGCCAGCAGGCCAGGACTAGCGAGAGGAGGAGAGACCCAGTACTTC. V gene TRBV6-5 combines with J gene TRBJ2-5, with 9 bases that match TRBD2. This CDR3 region has 16 residues. Germline V gives CDR1 MNHEY, CDR2 SVGAGI. Germline trimming cut 6 bases from V and 4 bases from J; bases unmatched to any gene: 12.

Ten or more counts support this clonotype. The rearrangement joins TRBV7-2 to TRBJ1-6, with D hard to call. V was pared by 3 bases and J by 8 bases, with 8 bases between. This CDR3 is 13 amino acids long. The V gene's germline CDR1 is SGHTA and CDR2 FQGNSA. The CDR3 spells CASSFPPDSPLHF. The CDR3 bases are TGTGCCAGCAGCTTCCCCCCAGATTCACCCCTCCACTTT.